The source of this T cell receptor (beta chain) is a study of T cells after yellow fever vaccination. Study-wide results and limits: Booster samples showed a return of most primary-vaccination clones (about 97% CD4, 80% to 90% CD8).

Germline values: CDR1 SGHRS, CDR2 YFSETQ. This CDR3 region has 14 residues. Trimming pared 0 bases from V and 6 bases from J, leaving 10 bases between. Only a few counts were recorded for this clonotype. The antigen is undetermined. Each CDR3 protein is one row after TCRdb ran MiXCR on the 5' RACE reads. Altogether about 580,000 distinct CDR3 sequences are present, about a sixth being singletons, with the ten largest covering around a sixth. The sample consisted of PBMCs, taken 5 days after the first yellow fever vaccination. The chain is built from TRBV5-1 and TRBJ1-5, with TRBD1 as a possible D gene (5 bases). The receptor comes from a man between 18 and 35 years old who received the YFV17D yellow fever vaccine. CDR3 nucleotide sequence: TGCGCCAGCAGCTTGGACCTTGGGGGTCAGCCCCAGCATTTT. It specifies CASSLDLGGQPQHF.